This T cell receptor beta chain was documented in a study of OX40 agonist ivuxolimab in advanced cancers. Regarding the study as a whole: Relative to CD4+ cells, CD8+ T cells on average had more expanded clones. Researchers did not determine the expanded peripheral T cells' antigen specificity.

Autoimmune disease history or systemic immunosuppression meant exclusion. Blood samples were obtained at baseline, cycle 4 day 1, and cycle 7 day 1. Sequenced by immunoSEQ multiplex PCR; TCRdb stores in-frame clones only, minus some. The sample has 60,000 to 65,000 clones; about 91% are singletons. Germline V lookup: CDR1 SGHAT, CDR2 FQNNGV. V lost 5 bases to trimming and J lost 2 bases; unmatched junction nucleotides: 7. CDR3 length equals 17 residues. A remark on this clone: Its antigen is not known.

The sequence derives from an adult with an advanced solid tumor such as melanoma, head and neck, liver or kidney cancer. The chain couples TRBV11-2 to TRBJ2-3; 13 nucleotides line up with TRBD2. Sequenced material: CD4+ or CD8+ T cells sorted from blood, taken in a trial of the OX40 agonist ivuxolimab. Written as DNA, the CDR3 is TGTGCCAGCAGCCGAGGGACTAGCGGGACCTACACAGATACGCAGTATTTT. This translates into CASSRGTSGTYTDTQYF.